This entry lists 9 T cell receptor beta chains sequenced from one sample in a study of regulatory dendritic cells for organ transplantation. Method: immunoSEQ multiplex PCR; TCRdb's copy keeps in-frame clones and lacks some. The data contain about 21,000 clones, 85% of them singletons. Sorted T cells were CFSE-labeled and cultured five to six days with allogeneic regulatory or mature dendritic cells at 1:10. Antigens for these TCRs are unknown. The sample comprised naive CD4+ T cells from blood cultured with dendritic cells. Regarding subset: CD45RA+ naive T cells. These receptors came from a human donor in good health.

The CDR3 nucleotides read TGTGCCAGCAGTCCAAAAGGGAACAGCAATCAGCCCCAGCATTTT. This sequence encodes CASSPKGNSNQPQHF. The chain is built from TRBV6-1 and TRBJ1-5; no definite D call. Between the trimmed V and J ends, which lost 5 bases and 1 base, there was a span of 12 bases. The germline V gene has CDR1 MNHNS and CDR2 SASEGT. The CDR3 is made up of 15 amino acids.

The chain employs TRBV27 and TRBJ1-2, with unresolved D. CDR1 and CDR2 from the germline V gene are MNHEY and SMNVEV (reference sequence). The CDR3 has 14 residues. V was shortened by 1 base and J by 4 bases, with 10 bases between the two germline ends. The CDR3 protein is CASSLLAKGYGYTF. CDR3 DNA sequence: TGTGCCAGCAGTTTATTGGCCAAAGGCTATGGCTACACCTTC.

The gene calls are TRBV19 and TRBJ1-5; 9 positions agree with TRBD1. Germline V gene sequence: CDR1 LNHDA, CDR2 SQIVND (reference sequence). V shed 4 bases, J shed 1 base, and the junction held 8 bases outside the gene matches. This CDR3 contains 17 residues. The CDR3 sequence is CASSTGQGRTSNQPQHF. CDR3 DNA sequence: TGTGCCAGTAGTACGGGACAGGGAAGAACCAGCAATCAGCCCCAGCATTTT.

The chain's CDR3 is CASSYRGEEKLFF. The CDR3 DNA sequence: TGTGCCAGCAGTTACAGGGGTGAGGAAAAACTGTTTTTT. The chain uses TRBV6-6 and TRBJ1-4, with D possibly being TRBD1 (5 bases). V gave up 2 bases and J gave up 8 bases, with 9 bases separating them. Germline values: CDR1 MNHNY, CDR2 SVGAGI (reference sequence). This CDR3 spans 13 amino acids.

V and J are TRBV5-5 and TRBJ1-4, with D possibly TRBD1 on 6 matching bases. Trimming removed 1 base at V and 5 bases at J, with 12 bases between. Germline V gene data show CDR1 as SGHKS and CDR2 as YYEKEE (reference sequence). The length of the CDR3 is 15 residues. CDR3 amino acids: CASSLPSQGNEKLFF. The CDR3, as DNA: TGTGCCAGCAGCTTGCCATCACAGGGAAATGAAAAACTGTTTTTT.

The count of this clone is one. The chain is built from TRBV5-6 and TRBJ1-2; tentatively, D is TRBD1 (5 bases). The V and J ends lost 0 bases and 14 bases respectively, with 11 bases between them. CDR1 is SGHDT and CDR2 is YYEEEE in the germline V gene. The CDR3 spans 11 residues. As DNA, the CDR3 is TGTGCCAGCAGCTTGGACAGGATTGAAACCTTC. Translating gives CASSLDRIETF. The full variable domain, its missing parts supplied by reference TRBV5-6 and TRBJ1-2, is DAGVTQSPTHLIKTRGQQVTLRCSPKSGHDTVSWYQQALGQGPQFIFQYYEEEERQRGNFPDRFSGHQFPNYSSELNVNALLLGDSALYLCASSLDRIETFGSGTRLTVV.

The chain has TRBV5-5 and TRBJ2-6; D unresolved. Trimming took 0 bases from V and 2 from J, leaving 9 bases between them. This CDR3 contains 16 residues. Per the germline V gene, CDR1 is SGHKS and CDR2 is YYEKEE (reference sequence). The CDR3 here is CASSLVVGTGANVLTF. The CDR3 DNA reads TGTGCCAGCAGCTTGGTAGTCGGTACTGGGGCCAACGTCCTGACTTTC.

The chain recombines TRBV7-3 with TRBJ2-2; D not resolved. CDR1 and CDR2 from the germline V gene are SGHTA and FQGTGA. Trimming left V 1 base short and J 4 bases short, with 7 bases between. The CDR3 sequence is 14 residues long. CDR3 protein: CASSLIPVTGELFF. The CDR3 DNA reads TGTGCCAGCAGCTTAATACCGGTCACCGGGGAGCTGTTTTTT. The whole variable domain, filled in from reference TRBV7-3 and TRBJ2-2, reads GAGVSQTPSNKVTEKGKYVELRCDPISGHTALYWYRQSLGQGPEFLIYFQGTGAADDSGLPNDRFFAVRPEGSVSTLKIQRTERGDSAVYLCASSLIPVTGELFFGEGSRLTVL.

The chain carries TRBV7-6 and TRBJ1-5; TRBD1 is a possible D gene (5 bases). Germline CDR1 is SGHVS and CDR2 is FNYEAQ. CDR3 length equals 16 residues. Trimming removed 4 bases at V and 9 bases at J, with 22 bases between. The CDR3 nucleotides read TGTGCCAGCAGCTCAACAAGTCGCAGGGATCCGTCGCCCCAGCATTTT. Protein sequence: CASSSTSRRDPSPQHF.